Below, 10 T cell receptor beta chains from the same sample are listed, as sequenced in a study of T cell responses to AZD1222 COVID-19 vaccine. Assay: immunoSEQ multiplex PCR; the TCRdb copy retains only in-frame clones and omits some. The sample lists more than 85,000 clones; about 88% were seen once. Source: peripheral blood, taken on day 0 of AZD1222 vaccination. These receptors all come from an adult in good health.

This clone was detected only once. V and J are TRBV7-2 and TRBJ2-3, with TRBD2 as a possible D gene (6 bases). There are 14 residues in the CDR3. CDR1 is SGHTA, CDR2 FQGNSA, per germline. V was cut by 4 bases and J by 4 bases, with 12 bases left in between. The CDR3 here is CASSSGWGADTQYF. In DNA form, the CDR3 reads TGTGCCAGCAGCTCAGGTTGGGGGGCAGATACGCAGTATTTT.

The chain links TRBV6-2 or TRBV6-3 to TRBJ2-5, with 10 bases aligning to TRBD1. Losses at the gene ends were 6 bases for V and 2 bases for J; bases not matched to a gene: 6. The CDR3 covers 15 residues. The germline gives CDR1 MNHEY, CDR2 SVGEGT. This CDR3 reads CASSQDRGYQETQYF. CDR3 bases: TGTGCCAGCAGCCAGGACAGGGGGTATCAAGAGACCCAGTACTTC.

This clone was found once. This chain joins TRBV30 and TRBJ2-3; D uncertain. V shed 0 bases and J shed 5 bases, with 3 bases lying between them. Germline CDR1 and CDR2: GTSNPN and SVGIG (reference sequence). CDR3 length: 11 amino acids. The CDR3 loop reads CAWSVLDTQYF. CDR3 coding DNA: TGTGCCTGGAGTGTCTTAGATACGCAGTATTTT.

J is TRBJ1-1 and V is TRBV4-2, with 7 positions matching TRBD1. The CDR3 spans 18 residues. J lost 0 bases, V lost 0 bases, and 10 bases had no gene match. The germline CDR1 and CDR2 sequences are LGHNA and YNFKEQ. CDR3 sequence: CASSQDRGTDVMNTEAFF. In DNA, the CDR3 is TGTGCCAGCAGCCAAGATAGAGGGACAGACGTCATGAACACTGAAGCTTTCTTT.

The chain carries TRBV5-1 and TRBJ1-4; 10 nucleotides match TRBD1. Per the germline V gene, CDR1 is SGHRS and CDR2 is YFSETQ. V lost 4 bases to trimming and J lost 0 bases; unmatched junction nucleotides: 6. CDR3 size: 17 residues. This chain's CDR3 is CASSRSGQGATNEKLFF. The CDR3 coding sequence is TGCGCCAGCAGCCGGAGTGGACAGGGGGCAACTAATGAAAAACTGTTTTTT.

The chain joins TRBV6-5 to TRBJ1-4; 8 bases line up with TRBD1. Germline CDR1 is MNHEY and CDR2 is SVGAGI. CDR3 length: 13 residues. The V and J ends lost 7 bases and 8 bases, in that order; junction bases with no gene match: 6. CDR3 DNA sequence: TGTGCCAGCAAGACAGGGGCCGGAGAAAAACTGTTTTTT. This encodes CASKTGAGEKLFF.

This rearrangement joins TRBV19 to TRBJ2-7; TRBD1 matches 10 bases. Germline lookup yields CDR1 LNHDA and CDR2 SQIVND (reference sequence). With V trimmed by 5 bases and J by 7 bases, 11 bases remained unmatched. This CDR3 region has 15 residues. CDR3 amino acids: CASSAGTGALREQYF. The CDR3 DNA reads TGTGCCAGTAGTGCCGGGACAGGGGCCTTGAGGGAGCAGTACTTC.

This clone was counted between two and nine times. CDR3: CATSRDPGSLNEKLFF. The CDR3 nucleotides read TGTGCCACCAGCAGAGATCCGGGGAGTCTAAATGAAAAACTGTTTTTT. The chain joins TRBV15 to TRBJ1-4; D is ambiguous. This CDR3 region has 16 residues. Trimming pared 0 bases from V and 5 bases from J, leaving 13 bases between. The germline V gene encodes CDR1 LNHNV and CDR2 YYDKDF (reference sequence).

The chain carries TRBV18 and TRBJ1-5; D is undetermined. CDR3 size: 17 residues. Trimming pared 3 bases from V and 2 bases from J, leaving 17 bases between. Germline V gene data show CDR1 as KGHSH and CDR2 as LQKENI. CDR3 sequence (DNA): TGTGCCAGCTCACCGTCCGGGGTTGGCTTTGGCAATCAGCCCCAGCATTTT. The encoded protein is CASSPSGVGFGNQPQHF.

The chain uses TRBV28 and TRBJ1-2, with a tentative D call TRBD1 (5 bases). The V gene lost 2 bases and the J gene lost 4 bases, with 11 bases spanning the gap. Germline V lookup: CDR1 MDHEN, CDR2 SYDVKM. The CDR3 has 14 amino acids. CDR3 sequence reads: CASSLPYRSYGYTF. DNA for the CDR3: TGTGCCAGCAGTTTACCATACAGGAGCTATGGCTACACCTTC.